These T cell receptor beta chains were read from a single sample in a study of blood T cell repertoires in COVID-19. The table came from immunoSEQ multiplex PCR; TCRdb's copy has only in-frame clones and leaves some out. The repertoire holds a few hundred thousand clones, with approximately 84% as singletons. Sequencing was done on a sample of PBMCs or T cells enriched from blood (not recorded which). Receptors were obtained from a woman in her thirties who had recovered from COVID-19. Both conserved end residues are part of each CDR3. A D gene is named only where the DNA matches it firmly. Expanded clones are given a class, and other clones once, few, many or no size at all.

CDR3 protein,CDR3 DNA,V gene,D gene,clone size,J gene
CASSEQGFSGNTIYF,TGTGCCAGCAGCGAACAGGGTTTTTCTGGAAACACCATATATTTT,TRBV7-2,-,-,TRBJ1-3
CASSSLAGGDNEQFF,TGTGCCAGCAGCTCCCTAGCGGGGGGGGACAATGAGCAGTTCTTC,TRBV5-4,TRBD2,-,TRBJ2-1
CASSLVTGAYEQYF,TGCGCCAGCAGCTTGGTCACCGGTGCCTACGAGCAGTACTTC,TRBV5-1,-,-,TRBJ2-7
CASSYRGQGSVEAFF,TGTGCCAGCAGTTACAGGGGACAGGGGTCTGTTGAAGCTTTCTTT,TRBV6-6,TRBD1,once,TRBJ1-1
CAISESVDNYGYTF,TGTGCCATCAGTGAGTCGGTAGATAACTATGGCTACACCTTC,TRBV10-3,-,-,TRBJ1-2
CASSRDRDTEAFF,TGTGCCAGTAGCCGGGACAGGGACACTGAAGCTTTCTTT,TRBV19,TRBD1,few,TRBJ1-1
CASSMGGGRTYGYTF,TGTGCCAGTAGTATGGGTGGAGGCAGGACGTATGGCTACACCTTC,TRBV19,-,-,TRBJ1-2
CASSSRGRGDDEQYF,TGTGCCAGCAGCTCCAGAGGCAGGGGGGACGACGAGCAGTACTTC,TRBV7-8,-,-,TRBJ2-7
CASSQVTGNTEAFF,TGTGCCAGCAGCCAAGTCACAGGAAACACTGAAGCTTTCTTT,TRBV3-1/TRBV3-2,-,-,TRBJ1-1
CASSFAGQSNQPQHF,TGTGCCAGCAGCTTCGCGGGACAGTCTAATCAGCCCCAGCATTTT,TRBV5-4,TRBD1,few,TRBJ1-5
CASSLRPGTANEAFF,TGTGCCAGCAGCCTACGTCCCGGGACAGCGAATGAAGCTTTCTTT,TRBV3-1/TRBV3-2,TRBD1,-,TRBJ1-1
CASSISGQGAGEQYF,TGTGCCAGTAGTATATCGGGACAGGGGGCTGGCGAGCAGTACTTC,TRBV19,TRBD1,-,TRBJ2-7
CAWSVGWDRGLMNTEAFF,TGTGCCTGGAGTGTAGGATGGGACAGGGGCCTAATGAACACTGAAGCTTTCTTT,TRBV30,TRBD1,-,TRBJ1-1
CAISESTGPQHF,TGTGCCATCAGTGAGTCGACAGGGCCCCAGCATTTT,TRBV10-3,-,-,TRBJ1-5
CSGSMDWSEQFF,TGCAGCGGCTCGATGGACTGGTCTGAGCAGTTCTTC,TRBV29-1,-,-,TRBJ2-1
CATSDRRVNTGELFF,TGTGCCACCAGTGATAGGAGGGTGAACACCGGGGAGCTGTTTTTT,TRBV24-1,-,-,TRBJ2-2
CASSQTPGGGDQPQHF,TGCGCCAGCAGCCAAACCCCGGGCGGGGGGGATCAGCCCCAGCATTTT,TRBV4-1,-,-,TRBJ1-5
CASSSGTGASGNIQYF,TGTGCCAGCAGCTCCGGGACAGGGGCGTCGGGGAACATTCAGTACTTC,TRBV11-2,TRBD1,-,TRBJ2-4
CASSLEPNQPQHF,TGTGCCAGCAGCCTGGAGCCGAATCAGCCCCAGCATTTT,TRBV11-2,-,-,TRBJ1-5
CASRNGGYTF,TGTGCCAGCAGGAACGGTGGCTACACCTTC,TRBV7-4,-,-,TRBJ1-2
CASSLQGADTGELFF,TGTGCCAGCAGCTTGCAGGGCGCGGACACCGGGGAGCTGTTTTTT,TRBV5-4,-,-,TRBJ2-2
CASSLVGSASSYNEQFF,TGTGCCAGCAGCTTAGTTGGTTCAGCGAGCTCCTACAATGAGCAGTTCTTC,TRBV7-2,-,-,TRBJ2-1
CASSEVADNYGYTF,TGTGCCAGCAGTGAAGTAGCCGACAACTATGGCTACACCTTC,TRBV2,-,-,TRBJ1-2
CASSLSGEQYF,TGTGCCAGCAGTTTATCGGGCGAGCAGTACTTC,TRBV28,-,once,TRBJ2-7
CASSLSRGANTEAFF,TGCGCCAGCAGCTTATCTCGGGGGGCAAACACTGAAGCTTTCTTT,TRBV5-1,-,once,TRBJ1-1
CASSLSGGGQPQHF,TGTGCCAGCAGTTTATCAGGGGGCGGTCAGCCCCAGCATTTT,TRBV28,TRBD1,-,TRBJ1-5
CASSEETFSFDEQFF,TGTGCCAGCAGTGAAGAGACATTCTCGTTTGATGAGCAGTTCTTC,TRBV6-1,-,-,TRBJ2-1
CASSLRGQGGTEAFF,TGTGCCAGCAGTTTAAGGGGACAGGGTGGGACTGAAGCTTTCTTT,TRBV28,TRBD1,-,TRBJ1-1
CSVESISGNTIYF,TGCAGCGTTGAGAGCATATCTGGAAACACCATATATTTT,TRBV29-1,-,-,TRBJ1-3
CATSRDFPQDEQFF,TGTGCCACCAGCAGAGATTTCCCTCAGGATGAGCAGTTCTTC,TRBV15,-,-,TRBJ2-1
CASSIDLGDSPLHF,TGTGCCAGTAGTATAGATCTAGGGGATTCACCCCTCCACTTT,TRBV19,-,-,TRBJ1-6
CASSSAGSRDSPLHF,TGTGCCAGCAGCTCGGCAGGCAGCCGAGATTCACCCCTCCACTTT,TRBV5-6,-,-,TRBJ1-6
CASSPGTGFNGYTF,TGTGCCAGCAGCCCCGGGACAGGGTTTAATGGCTACACCTTC,TRBV2,TRBD1,-,TRBJ1-2
CASSLVLAGGRRTDTQYF,TGTGCCAGCAGCTTAGTACTAGCGGGGGGCCGCCGCACAGATACGCAGTATTTT,TRBV7-2,TRBD2,once,TRBJ2-3
CASRALSGTGNSPLHF,TGTGCCAGCAGGGCCCTATCCGGGACAGGGAATTCACCCCTCCACTTT,TRBV27,TRBD1,once,TRBJ1-6
CASRAATDTQYF,TGTGCCAGCAGGGCCGCCACAGATACGCAGTATTTT,TRBV28,-,-,TRBJ2-3
CASSFTRDIYGYTF,TGTGCCAGCAGTTTTACCCGGGACATCTATGGCTACACCTTC,TRBV28,-,-,TRBJ1-2
CASGGIGQGVGQPQHF,TGTGCCAGCGGGGGAATAGGACAGGGGGTAGGGCAGCCCCAGCATTTT,TRBV27,TRBD1,-,TRBJ1-5
CASSWGLVDQPQHF,TGTGCCAGCAGTTGGGGCCTAGTCGATCAGCCCCAGCATTTT,TRBV6-2/TRBV6-3,-,-,TRBJ1-5
CASSSDTAEQFF,TGTGCCAGCAGTTCAGACACCGCTGAGCAGTTCTTC,TRBV6-5,-,-,TRBJ2-1
CASSLYETSAGGELFF,TGTGCCAGCAGCTTATATGAGACTAGCGCTGGCGGGGAGCTGTTTTTT,TRBV7-6,TRBD2,-,TRBJ2-2
CASSLGQGMNIQYF,TGTGCCAGCAGCCTCGGACAGGGTATGAACATTCAGTACTTC,TRBV7-9,TRBD1,-,TRBJ2-4
CASSDVAGATKNIQYF,TGTGCCAGTAGTGATGTGGCGGGGGCAACCAAAAACATTCAGTACTTC,TRBV19,-,once,TRBJ2-4
CASSLGPVEYTEAFF,TGTGCCAGCAGCTTAGGGCCAGTCGAATACACTGAAGCTTTCTTT,TRBV11-2,-,-,TRBJ1-1
CASSLSGTGALGNQPQHF,TGTGCCAGCAGTTTATCGGGCACAGGGGCACTGGGCAATCAGCCCCAGCATTTT,TRBV27,TRBD1,-,TRBJ1-5
CASSPLTGPGDEQYF,TGTGCCAGCAGTCCATTGACAGGCCCTGGCGACGAGCAGTACTTC,TRBV27,-,-,TRBJ2-7
CSAHQPTVPGRGEKLFF,TGCAGCGCGCATCAACCGACGGTCCCAGGGCGGGGGGAAAAACTGTTTTTT,TRBV29-1,-,few,TRBJ1-4
CATSRDYSMNTEAFF,TGTGCCACCAGCAGAGATTATAGCATGAACACTGAAGCTTTCTTT,TRBV15,-,-,TRBJ1-1
CAAASGRLNEQFF,TGTGCCGCCGCGTCGGGGAGGTTGAATGAGCAGTTCTTC,TRBV6-5,-,-,TRBJ2-1
CAMSPGQLNKGVNQPQHF,TGTGCCATGTCGCCGGGACAGTTAAACAAAGGGGTCAATCAGCCCCAGCATTTT,TRBV7-9,TRBD1,-,TRBJ1-5
CASSPDRDQPQHF,TGTGCCAGCAGCCCCGACAGGGATCAGCCCCAGCATTTT,TRBV6-6,TRBD1,-,TRBJ1-5